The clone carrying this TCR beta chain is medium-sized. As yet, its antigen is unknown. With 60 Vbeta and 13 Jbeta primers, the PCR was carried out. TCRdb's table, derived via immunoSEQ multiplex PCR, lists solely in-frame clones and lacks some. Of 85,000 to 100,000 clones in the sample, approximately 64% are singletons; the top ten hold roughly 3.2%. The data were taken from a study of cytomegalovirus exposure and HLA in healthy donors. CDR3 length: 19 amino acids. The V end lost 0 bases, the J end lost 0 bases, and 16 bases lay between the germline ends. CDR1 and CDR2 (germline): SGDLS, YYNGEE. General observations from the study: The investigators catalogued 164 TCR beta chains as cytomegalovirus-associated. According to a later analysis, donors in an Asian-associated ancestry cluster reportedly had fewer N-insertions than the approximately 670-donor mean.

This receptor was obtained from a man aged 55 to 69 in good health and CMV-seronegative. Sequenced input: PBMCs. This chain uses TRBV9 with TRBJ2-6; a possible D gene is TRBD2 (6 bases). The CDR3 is CASSVVLCGRNSGANVLTF. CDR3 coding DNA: TGTGCCAGCAGCGTAGTTCTGTGTGGGAGGAACTCTGGGGCCAACGTCCTGACTTTC.